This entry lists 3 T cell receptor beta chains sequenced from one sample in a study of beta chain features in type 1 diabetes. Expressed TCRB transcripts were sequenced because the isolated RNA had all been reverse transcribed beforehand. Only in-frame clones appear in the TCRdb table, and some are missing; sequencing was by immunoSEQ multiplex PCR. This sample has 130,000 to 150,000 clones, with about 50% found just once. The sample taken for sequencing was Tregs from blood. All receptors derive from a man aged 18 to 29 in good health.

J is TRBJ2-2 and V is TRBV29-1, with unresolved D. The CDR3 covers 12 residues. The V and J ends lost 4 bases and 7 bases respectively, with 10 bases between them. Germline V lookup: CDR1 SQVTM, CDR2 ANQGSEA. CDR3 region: CSVGVGGGELFF. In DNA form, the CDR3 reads TGCAGCGTTGGAGTTGGCGGCGGGGAGCTGTTTTTT.

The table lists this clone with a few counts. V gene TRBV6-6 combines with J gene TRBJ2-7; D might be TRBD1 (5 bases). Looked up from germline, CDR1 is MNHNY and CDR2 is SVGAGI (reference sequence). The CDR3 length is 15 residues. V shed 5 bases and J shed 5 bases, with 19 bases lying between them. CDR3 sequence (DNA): TGTGCCAGCAGTGGGTCCACAGGTGTCCCGAACGAGCAGTACTTC. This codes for CASSGSTGVPNEQYF.

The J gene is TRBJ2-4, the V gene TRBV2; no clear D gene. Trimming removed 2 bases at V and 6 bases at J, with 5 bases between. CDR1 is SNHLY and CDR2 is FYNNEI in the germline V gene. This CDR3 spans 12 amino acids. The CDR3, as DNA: TGTGCCAGCAGTGAACAGTTAAACATTCAGTACTTC. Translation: CASSEQLNIQYF.